Reported below is one T cell receptor (beta chain). There is no known antigen for this receptor. Within one base of it there is no much larger clone, and no base qualities were kept. This sample is drawn from a study of cytomegalovirus exposure and HLA in healthy donors (dated by TCRdb to about 2017). Regarding the research as a whole: According to an earlier analysis of several hundred of the donors, 200 million or so T cells yielded 95 million to 140 million unique TCR beta sequences and 276 Gb of sequence data. The study combined high-throughput TCR immunosequencing, statistical association of individual TCRs with disease status, and machine learning to predict cytomegalovirus infection status. The study used immunosequencing to profile the T cell repertoires of 600 to 850 subjects and linked those repertoires to cytomegalovirus serostatus. Donor age, sex, ethnicity and CMV serostatus were compiled alongside the repertoire data. Every repertoire in the discovery cohort had been generated on one and the same sequencing platform. An earlier analysis of several hundred of the donors applied high-throughput TCR beta sequencing to assess whether each TCR beta V gene segment acted as functional or pseudogenic. A later genetic analysis took genome-wide SNP genotypes for about 65% of the 666 donors and used that subset as a discovery cohort. In a later analysis, previously published TCR beta repertoires from several hundred donors were re-analyzed and high-resolution HLA genotyping was added so that TCR occurrence patterns could be studied. Rather than using new phenotypic data, the later analysis identified candidate immune exposures from TCR beta sequences and from how often those sequences occurred across donors. A handful of DR-DQ haplotypes were treated as single units for association and clustering because of strong linkage in the cohort. HLA typing covered class I and class II loci at four-digit resolution. The genetic ancestry cluster associated with self-reported Caucasian donors included 70% to 85% of the 350 to 500 genotyped donors. The study aimed to test whether cataloging public T cell receptors could reveal signatures of past pathogen exposure. On average, roughly 240,000 unique TCR beta nucleotide sequences were sequenced per donor among about 400 genotyped donors of the cohort, with roughly 20% of those sequences being non-productive. Typing coverage differed by locus: A, B, C, DRB1 and DQB1 were typed in roughly 620-630 donors, DQA1 in about 510, DPA1 in some 600, and DPB1 in about 450. An early release that covered fewer than 800 HLA-typed donors contained around 300 gigabases of sequencing data and 70 million to 100 million unique TCR sequences. Besides the first cohort of approximately 710 subjects, a separate validation cohort made up of 120 different subjects was used. Summary of the overall study and its limitations: Correlated functional status among segregating V segments might be attributable to linkage disequilibrium, but an unknown experimental factor could not be ruled out. Because counts were too low, roughly 16 rarely observed V segments, including chromosome 9 orphons, were excluded from the earlier analysis of a few hundred of the donors. A later analysis reported that several top co-occurrence clusters appeared linked to parvovirus B19, influenza, CMV and Epstein-Barr virus. Specific HLA alleles were associated with 16,951 TCR beta sequences at a false discovery rate of 0.05 in a later analysis. According to the authors, the approach could potentially be generalized to other disease states and immunological phenotypes. The study gave a list of 150 to 200 TCR beta chains associated with cytomegalovirus. Sequencing depth was assumed to be roughly uniform across donors in the presence/absence analyses, though that assumption may not hold. In an earlier analysis of 587 of the donors, most TCR beta V segments were observed in productive rearrangements about 87% or about 30% of the time, broadly matching IMGT annotations. In a later analysis, HLA-associated TCR beta chains were found to be more clonally expanded and to have lower generation probabilities than equally common non-associated chains. Only TCR beta chains were sequenced in this cohort, and the absence of alpha or paired-chain data limited detectable features. The only immune exposure information available for the cohort was CMV serostatus. A later analysis found that most CMV-associated TCR beta chains appeared HLA-restricted, with HLA associations seemingly driven largely by CMV exposure. The sequencing pipeline was judged likely to have produced a cluster of highly shared sequence variants as a technical artifact. A later genetic analysis associated a missense DCLRE1C variant with V-gene and J-gene trimming of TCR beta chains, and an independent cohort replicated the association. Most TCR sequences were seen in very few donors, while some public TCRs were found in many individuals. Assigning TCR associations to individual alleles was difficult when HLA alleles, especially DR and DQ, strongly co-occurred. The classifier was reported to diagnose cytomegalovirus status with high specificity and sensitivity in both the original and validation cohorts. Some IMGT-functional V segments, including TRBV6-2 and TRBV6-3, could not be told apart with the 87-base-pair reads, so those segments were excluded. In a later genetic analysis, fewer N-insertions in productive TCRs were reported among donors in an Asian-associated ancestry cluster than the roughly 710-donor mean. A further reported finding was that TCR beta sequences accurately predicted the HLA-A and HLA-B alleles for most subjects in the first cohort. In a later analysis, TCR association rates were found to vary across HLA loci, with the most associated TCRs seen for DRB1 alleles and the fewest for HLA-C alleles. Because HLA typing was missing for some donors at each locus, association tests included only the typed subset. In vitro tests confirmed that a few of the cytomegalovirus-associated TCR beta chains recognize cytomegalovirus antigens.

The receptor library was made with the immunoSEQ multiplex PCR assay. A mixture of 60 forward primers for TCR Vbeta segments and 13 reverse primers for TCR Jbeta segments was used in the multiplex PCR. Amplification of the CDR3 region of rearranged TCR beta genes was performed with a multiplex PCR assay on genomic DNA. The amplified TCR beta libraries were sequenced on the Illumina HiSeq System as 87-base-pair reads. From the authors' description of their analysis: A later analysis counted 75 million to 100 million unique TCR beta chains across the 650 to 800 repertoires, and around 12 million of these chains were shared by at least two donors. Raw reads were error-corrected and collapsed into unique sequences by a nearest-neighbor algorithm in which closely related sequences were merged to remove PCR and sequencing errors. To assign V, D and J gene segments, CDR3 sequences were aligned to IMGT reference sequences. For a sequence to be retained, at least a six-nucleotide match to both a V gene segment and a J gene segment was required. Rearrangements were called productive when the CDR3 lacked stop codons and stayed in frame with V and J; all others were non-productive. Following IMGT convention, CDR3 was defined as the stretch from the second conserved V-encoded cysteine up to the conserved J-encoded phenylalanine. The earlier analysis of approximately 590 of the donors excluded any sequence lacking an unambiguous match to a single V gene segment. An earlier analysis of some 610 of the donors called V segments functional above 56.7% productive rearrangements and segregating when the between-donor standard deviation exceeded 5%. To diagnose cytomegalovirus status from the catalog of TCR beta chain sequences, a statistical classification framework was built. In a later analysis, V and J genes were assigned by comparing TCR nucleotide sequences against IMGT/GENE-DB human TR gene sequences. In a later analysis, CDR3 sequences and most-parsimonious VDJ recombination scenarios were assigned using the TCRdist pipeline. In a later analysis, each TCR beta chain was defined by its CDR3 amino acid sequence together with its V-gene family, and reads without a unique V-gene family were excluded. In a later analysis, around 600 highly shared, low-generation-probability nucleotide sequences were removed to address suspected cross-contamination and a sequencing artifact. For each public chain, a later analysis derived a clonal expansion index from normalized ranks of inferred template counts within each repertoire. In a later analysis, generation probabilities were computed using a VDJ recombination model fitted to out-of-frame rearrangements, and the results were checked against IGoR. In a later analysis, hypergeometric tests were used to score TCR-TCR, TCR-HLA and TCR-CMV co-occurrence, with a repertoire-size bias correction applied to TCR pairs. A later analysis estimated false discovery rates by permuting HLA or CMV assignments 20 times. In a later analysis, co-occurring TCRs were grouped using DBSCAN, with TCRdist sequence similarity added in when clustering inside HLA-allele-positive subsets. For co-occurrence clustering, repertoires with fewer than 30,000 or more than 120,000 public chains were excluded, along with five repertoires with anomalous nucleotide sharing. TCRdb provides this immuneACCESS table in a form limited to in-frame rearrangements. Some clones are lacking; in checked studies, under half of them reflect an unresolved V gene, and why the rest are absent is not known. That table supplies the V and J calls and clone size; D and trimming were determined from the DNA. A total of over 70,000 clones appear in this sample, 74% of them only once. The ten largest clonotypes hold approximately 10% of the sample.

Germline trimming amounts to 5 bases on V and 6 bases on J, with 14 as the count of junction bases outside the gene matches. From the cysteine through the phenylalanine, the CDR3 covers 15 amino acids. Solely the CDR3 DNA is kept, with 45 bases framed from the first base. The germline V gene provides CDR1 SQVTM and CDR2 ANQGSEA. The cohort consisted of more than 650 healthy bone marrow donors. Cohort members were all nominally healthy when sampled, although unrecorded immune exposures were likely present. Of the 666 cohort members, around 290 had positive CMV serostatus and roughly 330 had negative CMV serostatus, and CMV serostatus was not recorded for the donor. Every donor gave a peripheral blood sample, and the peripheral blood mononuclear cells from that sample were used for TCR beta sequencing. Genomic DNA was extracted from the blood cell samples with the Qiagen DNeasy Blood Extraction Kit.

This receptor was taken from a human donor in good health. Sequenced sample: PBMCs. This chain is built from TRBV29-1 and TRBJ1-2, with 8 bases matching TRBD1. The CDR3 in this case is CSVLAGGLLGDGYTF. The base sequence is TGCAGCGTTCTGGCAGGGGGCCTACTCGGGGATGGCTACACCTTC. Reference TRBV29-1 and TRBJ1-2 proteins supply the regions before and after the CDR3; the full variable domain is: SAVISQKPSRDICQRGTSLTIQCQVDSQVTMMFWYRQQPGQSLTLIATANQGSEATYESGFVIDKFPISRPNLTFSTLTVSNMSPEDSSIYLCSVLAGGLLGDGYTFGSGTRLTVV.